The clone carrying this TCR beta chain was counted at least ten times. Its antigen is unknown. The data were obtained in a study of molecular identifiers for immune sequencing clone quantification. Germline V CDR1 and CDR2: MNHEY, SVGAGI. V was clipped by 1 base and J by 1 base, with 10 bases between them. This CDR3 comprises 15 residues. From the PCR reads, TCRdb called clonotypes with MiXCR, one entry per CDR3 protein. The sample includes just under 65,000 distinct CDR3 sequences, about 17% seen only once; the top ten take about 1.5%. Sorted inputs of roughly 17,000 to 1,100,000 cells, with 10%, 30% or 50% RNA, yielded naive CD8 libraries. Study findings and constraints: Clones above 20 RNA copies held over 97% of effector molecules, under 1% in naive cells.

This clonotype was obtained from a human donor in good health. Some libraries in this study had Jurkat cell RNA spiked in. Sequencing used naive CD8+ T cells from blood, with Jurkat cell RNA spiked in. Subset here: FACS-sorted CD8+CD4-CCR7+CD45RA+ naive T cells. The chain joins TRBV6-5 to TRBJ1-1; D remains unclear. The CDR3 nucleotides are TGTGCCAGCAGTTACTTTCCTTCTCAGAACACTGAAGCTTTCTTT. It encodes CASSYFPSQNTEAFF.